The 18 T cell receptor beta chains below were found in one sample sequenced in a study of human T cells and chemical hapten exposure. Via MiXCR, TCRdb re-called the RACE reads, giving one row per CDR3 protein. The repertoire has 85,000 to 130,000 distinct CDR3 sequences, around 12% of them found once; the top ten carry around 1.5%. Described time point: pre-sensitization, week 0. Treatment specified: therapeutic diphenylcyclopropenone sensitization with weekly scalp DPC. The specimen was whole blood, collected in connection with sensitization to the hapten diphenylcyclopropenone (DPC). The receptor set was obtained from a woman aged 45-60 years with alopecia areata. Some clones in this sample may be carry-over from other donors' samples.

This clonotype appeared many times. The V and J genes are TRBV28 and TRBJ1-3; D call uncertain. The germline CDR1 and CDR2 sequences are MDHEN and SYDVKM. The V and J ends lost 6 bases and 2 bases respectively, with 11 bases between them. This CDR3 is built from 14 residues. In nucleotides, the CDR3 is TGTGCCAGCAGCCCGGGTGCTACTGGAAACACCATATATTTT. This encodes CASSPGATGNTIYF.

The chain recombines TRBV6-5 with TRBJ2-1; tentative D call: TRBD1 (7 bases). The CDR3 is made up of 15 amino acids. In germline, CDR1 is MNHEY, CDR2 SVGAGI. Between the trimmed V and J ends, which lost 5 bases and 3 bases, there was a span of 14 bases. CDR3 protein: CASSPGGSLYNEQFF. The CDR3 nucleotides are TGTGCCAGCAGTCCAGGGGGGTCCCTCTACAATGAGCAGTTCTTC.

This clonotype has a handful of counts. The chain combines TRBV24-1 with TRBJ2-2, with 8 bases matching TRBD1. Germline CDR1 reads KGHDR; CDR2 reads SFDVKD. The V and J ends lost 4 bases and 6 bases, in that order; junction bases with no gene match: 6. The CDR3 has 15 amino acids. Written as DNA, the CDR3 is TGTGCCACCAGTGACCCGACAGGGGTTCCCGGGGAGCTGTTTTTT. It codes for CATSDPTGVPGELFF.

Many counts were recorded for this clonotype. This chain connects TRBV29-1 to TRBJ2-2; D possibly uses TRBD1 or TRBD2 (5 bases each). Trimming removed 7 bases from V and 7 bases from J, with 16 bases in between. This CDR3 is 13 amino acids long. Looked up from germline, CDR1 is SQVTM and CDR2 is ANQGSEA. The CDR3 region is CSAQWGLFGELFF. In DNA, the CDR3 is TGCAGCGCCCAGTGGGGGTTGTTCGGGGAGCTGTTTTTT.

The chain employs TRBV7-9 and TRBJ2-1; 7 positions match TRBD1. With V trimmed by 9 bases and J by 5 bases, 4 bases remained unmatched. The germline CDR1 and CDR2 sequences are SEHNR and FQNEAQ (reference sequence). There are 12 residues in the CDR3. The CDR3 spells CARSTGDNEQFF. The CDR3, as DNA: TGTGCCAGATCTACAGGGGACAATGAGCAGTTCTTC.

This clonotype came up a few times. CDR3 in DNA: TGTGCCAGCACCAAGTTTGATGAGCAGTTCTTC. Protein sequence: CASTKFDEQFF. This sequence joins TRBV28 and TRBJ2-1, with unresolved D. Germline V gene sequence: CDR1 MDHEN, CDR2 SYDVKM. Trimming removed 7 bases at V and 8 bases at J, with 9 bases between. This CDR3 spans 11 amino acids.

The chain uses TRBV18 and TRBJ1-5; no reliable D call. This CDR3 region has 15 residues. V lost 6 bases to trimming and J lost 0 bases, with 12 bases between them. In germline, CDR1 is KGHSH, CDR2 LQKENI. The CDR3 is CASSLSSDSNQPQHF. The CDR3 DNA is TGTGCCAGCTCTCTCTCCTCAGATAGCAATCAGCCCCAGCATTTT.

The chain uses TRBV14 and TRBJ2-3, with TRBD2 as a possible D gene (5 bases). The CDR3 contains 13 residues. Trimming pared 1 base from V and 5 bases from J, leaving 7 bases between. Germline CDR1 and CDR2: SGHDN and FVKESK. The CDR3 protein is CASSQVGVDTQYF. CDR3 nucleotides: TGTGCCAGCAGCCAAGTCGGGGTAGATACGCAGTATTTT.

The chain links TRBV28 to TRBJ1-2; D is perhaps TRBD1 (5 bases). V shed 6 bases and J shed 1 base, with 12 bases lying between them. Germline V gives CDR1 MDHEN, CDR2 SYDVKM. This CDR3 region has 14 residues. The CDR3 region has the DNA TGTGCCAGCAGCGGGCAGGACAATAACTATGGCTACACCTTC. Translating gives CASSGQDNNYGYTF.

This clonotype has a count of ten or more. J is TRBJ2-1 and V is TRBV28; 7 bases agree with TRBD1. V lost 6 bases to trimming and J lost 7 bases; unmatched junction nucleotides: 9. Germline-derived CDR1 and CDR2 are MDHEN and SYDVKM. The CDR3 extends over 14 amino acids. This CDR3 reads CASSRYRGANEQFF. In nucleotides, the CDR3 is TGTGCCAGCAGCAGATACAGGGGAGCAAATGAGCAGTTCTTC.

The V gene is TRBV6-5, the J gene TRBJ1-2; D unclear. Trimming removed 3 bases at V and 3 bases at J, with 8 bases between. Germline V lookup: CDR1 MNHEY, CDR2 SVGAGI. This CDR3 spans 13 amino acids. This CDR3 is CASSYRLDYGYTF. CDR3 bases: TGTGCCAGCAGTTATAGGTTAGACTATGGCTACACCTTC.

The V call is TRBV3-1, the J call TRBJ2-1; 9 positions match TRBD2. V shed 0 bases, J shed 9 bases, and the junction held 9 bases outside the gene matches. CDR1 LGHDT and CDR2 YNNKEL come from the germline V gene (reference sequence). CDR3 length equals 16 residues. The CDR3 DNA is TGTGCCAGCAGCCAAGATCCGAGCGGGAGGAAATTTGAGCAGTTCTTC. This sequence encodes CASSQDPSGRKFEQFF.

In DNA, the CDR3 is TGTGCCAGCAGTTTGAGGCCCCCGGACCAGTACTTC. Amino acids: CASSLRPPDQYF. The chain employs TRBV12-3 or TRBV12-4 and TRBJ2-5; D remains unclear. With 3 bases removed from V and 10 bases from J, the gap between germline ends came to 12 bases. The CDR3 spans 12 residues.

This clonotype was found many times. The chain uses TRBV5-1 and TRBJ2-7; 9 bases match TRBD1. V dropped 3 bases and J dropped 6; count of bases not matched to a gene: 10. CDR1 and CDR2 (germline): SGHRS, YFSETQ. The CDR3 consists of 15 residues. In DNA, the CDR3 is TGCGCCAGCAGCTCGCTGGGGACAGGGTCGATCGAGCAGTACTTC. Protein sequence: CASSSLGTGSIEQYF.

Ten or more counts support this clonotype. The chain joins TRBV6-2 or TRBV6-3 to TRBJ1-2; the D gene is possibly TRBD1 (5 bases). The CDR3 runs 18 residues. From germline, CDR1 is MNHEY and CDR2 SVGEGT. V was clipped by 1 base and J by 0 bases, with 18 bases between them. CDR3 nucleotides: TGTGCCAGCAGTTACTTCCAGACCCAAAGGGGAACTAACTATGGCTACACCTTC. Translation gives CASSYFQTQRGTNYGYTF.

J is TRBJ2-7 and V is TRBV28; D uncertain. Trimming took off 6 bases at V and 7 bases at J, with 13 bases between the two ends. Per germline, CDR1 MDHEN and CDR2 SYDVKM. CDR3 length equals 12 residues. The CDR3 sequence is CASSPTIEEQYF. The DNA of the CDR3 is TGTGCCAGCAGCCCTACTATCGAGGAGCAGTACTTC. Using reference TRBV28 and TRBJ2-7 for the parts outside the CDR3, the full variable domain is DVKVTQSSRYLVKRTGEKVFLECVQDMDHENMFWYRQDPGLGLRLIYFSYDVKMKEKGDIPEGYSVSREKKERFSLILESASTNQTSMYLCASSPTIEEQYFGPGTRLTVT.

This clonotype was counted many times. This chain joins TRBV28 and TRBJ2-7, with 9 bases matching TRBD1. The CDR3 has 14 amino acids. Germline V gene data show CDR1 as MDHEN and CDR2 as SYDVKM. Trimming at V came to 5 bases and at J to 2 bases, leaving 4 bases not matched to a gene. The CDR3 spells CASSTGGAAYEQYF. CDR3 DNA sequence: TGTGCCAGCAGTACAGGGGGCGCGGCCTACGAGCAGTACTTC.

This clonotype was counted between two and nine times. The chain couples TRBV29-1 to TRBJ2-7; the D gene is possibly TRBD2 (6 bases). There are 14 residues in the CDR3. The V gene's germline CDR1 is SQVTM and CDR2 ANQGSEA. CDR3 sequence reads: CPPGDRPYPDEQYF. CDR3 sequence (DNA): TGCCCTCCGGGGGACCGCCCCTACCCCGACGAGCAGTACTTC.